This T cell receptor (beta chain) appears in the sequencing data of a study of cytomegalovirus exposure and HLA in healthy donors. The V and J ends lost 5 bases and 2 bases, in that order; junction bases with no gene match: 3. The CDR3 consists of 14 residues. Per the germline V gene, CDR1 is MNHNS and CDR2 is SASEGT. PCR amplification relied on 60 Vbeta primers (plus 13 Jbeta primers). Produced via immunoSEQ multiplex PCR; TCRdb's table is partial and in-frame only. The table lists some 130,000 clones, around 80% of them singletons. Overall study findings and caveats: At a 0.05 false discovery rate, a later analysis found some 18,000 TCR beta sequences to be associated with HLA alleles.

Notes on this clone: Antigen specificity is unknown.

This TCR was recovered from a man aged 30 to 39 in good health. The chain employs TRBV6-1 and TRBJ1-5; 7 bases line up with TRBD1. The sample taken for sequencing was PBMCs. As DNA, the CDR3 is TGTGCCAGCAGTTCTCAGGGGGGCAATCAGCCCCAGCATTTT. It specifies CASSSQGGNQPQHF.